The 32 T cell receptor beta chains below all came from one sample that was sequenced in a study of blood T cell repertoires in COVID-19. Measured with immunoSEQ multiplex PCR; TCRdb has only the in-frame clones, and not every one. The sample consists of more than 85,000 clones, approximately 78% of them appearing once. The sequencing sample was made of peripheral blood. These receptors were obtained from an elderly woman with acute or convalescent COVID-19.

This chain joins TRBV29-1 and TRBJ1-5; no definite D call. CDR3 length equals 17 residues. V was cut by 8 bases and J by 5 bases, with 28 bases left in between. The germline CDR1 and CDR2 sequences are SQVTM and ANQGSEA. DNA of the CDR3: TGCAGCCCCCCAGGTCGAAGGCTTAGGCTGTCATATCAGCCCCAGCATTTT. Its protein product is CSPPGRRLRLSYQPQHF. The variable domain in full, with the rest retrieved from reference TRBV29-1 and TRBJ1-5, is SAVISQKPSRDICQRGTSLTIQCQVDSQVTMMFWYRQQPGQSLTLIATANQGSEATYESGFVIDKFPISRPNLTFSTLTVSNMSPEDSSIYLCSPPGRRLRLSYQPQHFGDGTRLSIL.

This clone ranks as medium-sized. The gene calls are TRBV6-5 and TRBJ1-5, with D unresolved. Germline V gene sequence: CDR1 MNHEY, CDR2 SVGAGI. Trimming stripped 4 bases from V and 1 base from J, with 11 bases between. This CDR3 has 15 residues. This CDR3 reads CASSLNRWSNQPQHF. The CDR3 DNA sequence: TGTGCCAGCAGTTTGAATAGATGGAGCAATCAGCCCCAGCATTTT.

There are a few counts of this clone. The V and J genes are TRBV27 and TRBJ2-6; TRBD1 agrees at 9 bases. Germline lookup yields CDR1 MNHEY and CDR2 SMNVEV (reference sequence). The CDR3 covers 18 residues. The trim removed 3 bases at V and 0 bases at J, leaving 6 bases unmatched. CDR3 amino acids: CASSFRDRALSGANVLTF. DNA for the CDR3: TGTGCCAGCAGTTTCCGGGACAGGGCACTCTCTGGGGCCAACGTCCTGACTTTC.

With regard to this clone: This may come from a read error, since a much larger clone is one base off. V is TRBV28 and J is TRBJ2-1; 9 bases are shared with TRBD1. This CDR3 has 15 amino acids. Germline assignment: CDR1 MDHEN and CDR2 SYDVKM. V was clipped by 3 bases and J by 3 bases; unmatched bases: 3. CDR3 in amino acids: CASSFPGQGYNEQFF. The CDR3 region has the DNA TGTGCCAGCAGTTTCCCGGGACAGGGCTACAATGAGCAGTTCTTC.

V and J are TRBV29-1 and TRBJ2-3; D unclear. The CDR3 totals 14 residues. Trimming left V 4 bases short and J 1 base short, with 12 bases between. The germline CDR1 and CDR2 sequences are SQVTM and ANQGSEA. The CDR3 loop is CSVVLQTGTDTQYF. CDR3 in DNA: TGCAGCGTTGTATTACAGACGGGCACAGATACGCAGTATTTT.

The chain joins TRBV5-1 to TRBJ1-5, with 8 bases identical to TRBD1. V was pared by 4 bases and J by 9 bases, with 9 bases of the junction left unmatched. Germline V gene lookup returns CDR1 SGHRS and CDR2 YFSETQ. This CDR3 is 14 amino acids long. The CDR3 sequence is CASSPGTGTLPQHF. The CDR3 nucleotides are TGCGCCAGCAGCCCCGGGACAGGCACTCTGCCCCAGCATTTT.

V usage is TRBV6-5 and J usage is TRBJ2-1; the match to TRBD2 covers 11 bases. From germline, CDR1 is MNHEY and CDR2 SVGAGI. This CDR3 is built from 13 residues. V shed 7 bases and J 8 bases; nucleotides not matched to a gene: 4. The CDR3 DNA reads as TGTGCCAGCATCCTAGCGGGAGGCTATGAGCAGTTCTTC. It codes for CASILAGGYEQFF.

The chain links TRBV19 to TRBJ1-1; unclear D gene. The CDR3 totals 15 residues. Germline assignment: CDR1 LNHDA and CDR2 SQIVND (reference sequence). Trimming cost V 3 bases and J 1 base, with 12 bases left between them. The CDR3 region has the DNA TGTGCCAGTAGTATGGGCCTGCGAGCGAACACTGAAGCTTTCTTT. Translation gives CASSMGLRANTEAFF. Full variable domain (rest looked up from reference TRBV19 and TRBJ1-1): DGGITQSPKYLFRKEGQNVTLSCEQNLNHDAMYWYRQDPGQGLRLIYYSQIVNDFQKGDIAEGYSVSREKKESFPLTVTSAQKNPTAFYLCASSMGLRANTEAFFGQGTRLTVV.

The genes are TRBV6-5 and TRBJ2-3, with TRBD2 matching over 13 bases. CDR1 is MNHEY, CDR2 SVGAGI, per germline. This CDR3 is 16 amino acids long. V was clipped by 0 bases and J by 5 bases; unmatched bases: 2. The CDR3 sequence: CASSYSLAGGRDTQYF. CDR3 nucleotide sequence: TGTGCCAGCAGTTACTCACTAGCGGGAGGGCGAGATACGCAGTATTTT.

The chain employs TRBV12-5 and TRBJ2-7; D remains unclear. The V gene's germline CDR1 is LGHNT and CDR2 FRNRAP. The CDR3 consists of 12 residues. The V and J ends lost 4 bases and 4 bases respectively, with 8 bases between them. In DNA form, the CDR3 reads TGTGCTAGTGGTTCGAGTAGTTACGAGCAGTACTTC. It codes for CASGSSSYEQYF.

The chain joins TRBV28 to TRBJ1-1; 9 nucleotides match TRBD1. The V and J ends lost 2 bases and 12 bases, in that order; junction bases with no gene match: 1. This CDR3 comprises 11 residues. Germline V CDR1 and CDR2: MDHEN, SYDVKM. The CDR3 is CASSLDRGTFF. Written as DNA, the CDR3 is TGTGCCAGCAGTTTAGACAGGGGGACTTTCTTT.

The genes are TRBV5-1 and TRBJ2-2; 9 nucleotides match TRBD2. The CDR3 totals 16 residues. The germline CDR1 and CDR2 sequences are SGHRS and YFSETQ. The V segment lost 0 bases and the J segment 4 bases; nucleotides outside the gene matches: 4. The CDR3 coding sequence is TGCGCCAGCAGCTTGGGGGGGACTAGCCGCACCGGGGAGCTGTTTTTT. This encodes CASSLGGTSRTGELFF.

This sequence joins TRBV29-1 and TRBJ1-5, with 7 nucleotides matching TRBD1. This CDR3 region has 13 residues. V lost 7 bases and J lost 2; bases outside the gene matches: 5. The V gene's germline CDR1 is SQVTM and CDR2 ANQGSEA. This CDR3 reads CSARQGGNQPQHF. In nucleotides, the CDR3 is TGCAGCGCAAGACAGGGAGGCAATCAGCCCCAGCATTTT.

In its sample, this clone was seen once. This chain links TRBV5-1 with TRBJ2-1; D gene uncertain. V dropped 7 bases and J dropped 1 base, with 15 bases sitting between them. The CDR3 sequence is 15 residues long. In germline, CDR1 is SGHRS, CDR2 YFSETQ. The CDR3 sequence: CASVGSAESYNEQFF. The CDR3 DNA reads as TGCGCCAGCGTTGGGTCCGCGGAGTCCTACAATGAGCAGTTCTTC.

There are a few counts of this clone. The V call is TRBV2, the J call TRBJ1-4; D gene uncertain. V was shortened by 6 bases and J by 5 bases, with 13 bases between the two germline ends. Per germline, CDR1 SNHLY and CDR2 FYNNEI. The CDR3 runs to 14 residues. CDR3 in DNA: TGTGCCAGCAGGATAGCCCGTAGGAATGAAAAACTGTTTTTT. Its protein is CASRIARRNEKLFF.

The chain uses TRBV5-1 and TRBJ2-5; D call uncertain. Trimming removed 1 base at V and 2 bases at J, with 6 bases between. The CDR3 is 13 amino acids. Germline V lookup: CDR1 SGHRS, CDR2 YFSETQ. As DNA, the CDR3 is TGCGCCAGCAGCTTGACAAATCAAGAGACCCAGTACTTC. Residues: CASSLTNQETQYF.

This rearrangement joins TRBV11-2 to TRBJ2-6; D unresolved. This CDR3 has 14 residues. Germline lookup yields CDR1 SGHAT and CDR2 FQNNGV. V was trimmed by 1 base and J by 4 bases, leaving 5 bases between them. In nucleotides, the CDR3 is TGTGCCAGCAGCTTAGGCCAGGGGGCCAACGTCCTGACTTTC. Amino acid sequence: CASSLGQGANVLTF. Supplemented by reference TRBV11-2 and TRBJ2-6, the full variable domain reads EAGVAQSPRYKIIEKRQSVAFWCNPISGHATLYWYQQILGQGPKLLIQFQNNGVVDDSQLPKDRFSAERLKGVDSTLKIQPAKLEDSAVYLCASSLGQGANVLTFGAGSRLTVL.

The CDR3 sequence: CASSGRGGTGELFF. CDR3 bases: TGTGCCAGCAGCGGTCGGGGGGGCACCGGGGAGCTGTTTTTT. The chain combines TRBV7-2 with TRBJ2-2; 8 nucleotides match TRBD2. J was trimmed by 4 bases and V by 5 bases; bases with no gene match: 3. The CDR3 is 14 amino acids. Germline assignment: CDR1 SGHTA and CDR2 FQGNSA.

The chain uses TRBV2 and TRBJ1-2, with D unresolved. Germline assignment: CDR1 SNHLY and CDR2 FYNNEI. The CDR3 consists of 11 residues. Trimming left V 3 bases short and J 7 bases short, with 6 bases between. CDR3 amino acids: CASSDEAGYTF. Here the CDR3 DNA reads TGTGCCAGCAGTGACGAGGCTGGCTACACCTTC.

The genes are TRBV7-9 and TRBJ1-4; 9 nucleotides line up with TRBD1. Germline V gives CDR1 SEHNR, CDR2 FQNEAQ (reference sequence). The CDR3 totals 14 residues. The V segment lost 3 bases and the J segment 8 bases; nucleotides outside the gene matches: 4. CDR3 sequence: CASSLDRGVEKLFF. The CDR3 nucleotides are TGTGCCAGCAGCTTGGACAGGGGCGTAGAAAAACTGTTTTTT.

Of note for this clone: Other DNA sequences in this specimen translate into the identical CDR3. The chain carries TRBV7-9 and TRBJ2-3, with 9 nucleotides matching TRBD1. This CDR3 has 14 amino acids. Per the germline V gene, CDR1 is SEHNR and CDR2 is FQNEAQ (reference sequence). Losses at the gene ends were 5 bases for V and 4 bases for J; bases not matched to a gene: 4. For the CDR3, the DNA is TGTGCCAGCAGCCCGAGGACAGGGGCAGATACGCAGTATTTT. Protein sequence: CASSPRTGADTQYF.

The chain links TRBV7-2 to TRBJ2-1, with TRBD2 matching over 7 bases. Germline V lookup: CDR1 SGHTA, CDR2 FQGNSA. V shed 5 bases, J shed 7 bases, and the junction held 11 bases outside the gene matches. The CDR3 spans 15 residues. The CDR3 DNA is TGTGCCAGCAGCCCCAGGGCTAGCGGAGGGAATGAGCAGTTCTTC. Its protein is CASSPRASGGNEQFF.

The J gene is TRBJ1-1, the V gene TRBV5-6; D remains ambiguous. Germline values: CDR1 SGHDT, CDR2 YYEEEE. Deletions cut 2 bases from V and 0 bases from J, with 11 bases between. CDR3 length: 15 residues. The CDR3 spells CASSLPGSMNTEAFF. In nucleotides, the CDR3 is TGTGCCAGCAGCTTACCGGGATCGATGAACACTGAAGCTTTCTTT.

V is TRBV5-1 and J is TRBJ2-1; D is perhaps TRBD2 (5 bases). The length of the CDR3 is 17 residues. Germline CDR1 SGHRS, CDR2 YFSETQ. Deletions cut 0 bases from V and 5 bases from J, with 18 bases between. CDR3 in amino acids: CASSLAVFRSGNNEQFF. The CDR3, as DNA: TGCGCCAGCAGCTTGGCGGTATTTCGGAGCGGTAACAATGAGCAGTTCTTC.

The chain couples TRBV5-1 to TRBJ1-1; D gene ambiguous. Trimming cost V 0 bases and J 1 base, with 7 bases left between them. Germline-derived CDR1 and CDR2 are SGHRS and YFSETQ. The CDR3 is 14 residues long. The CDR3 sequence is CASSLDPQNTEAFF. The CDR3 DNA reads TGCGCCAGCAGCTTGGACCCACAGAACACTGAAGCTTTCTTT.

V gene TRBV3-1 (or the pseudogene TRBV3-2) combines with J gene TRBJ2-1; TRBD2 matches 11 bases. CDR3 length equals 16 residues. Germline CDR1 is LGHDT and CDR2 is YNNKEL (reference sequence). The trim removed 4 bases at V and 7 bases at J, leaving 9 bases unmatched. The CDR3: CASSRGLSSGRNEQFF. The CDR3 DNA reads as TGTGCCAGCAGCCGTGGGCTGTCTAGCGGGAGGAATGAGCAGTTCTTC.

The J gene is TRBJ2-7, the V gene TRBV11-2; 8 bases line up with TRBD1. CDR3 length: 15 residues. J lost 3 bases, V lost 0 bases, and 4 bases had no gene match. Germline V lookup: CDR1 SGHAT, CDR2 FQNNGV. The CDR3 DNA sequence: TGTGCCAGCAGCTTAGAACGGACAGGGAACTACGAGCAGTACTTC. Protein: CASSLERTGNYEQYF. Using reference TRBV11-2 and TRBJ2-7 for the parts outside the CDR3, the full variable domain is EAGVAQSPRYKIIEKRQSVAFWCNPISGHATLYWYQQILGQGPKLLIQFQNNGVVDDSQLPKDRFSAERLKGVDSTLKIQPAKLEDSAVYLCASSLERTGNYEQYFGPGTRLTVT.

This clone was observed a few times. V and J are TRBV7-9 and TRBJ2-5; 10 nucleotides align to TRBD2. V shed 5 bases, J shed 7 bases, and the junction held 10 bases outside the gene matches. The CDR3 totals 15 residues. Germline V gene sequence: CDR1 SEHNR, CDR2 FQNEAQ (reference sequence). Here the CDR3 reads CASSPLAGVAGTQYF. The DNA of the CDR3 is TGTGCCAGCAGCCCCCTAGCGGGGGTGGCTGGGACCCAGTACTTC.

The rearrangement joins TRBV18 to TRBJ2-5, with D maybe TRBD2 (6 bases). This CDR3 region has 17 residues. Germline lookup yields CDR1 KGHSH and CDR2 LQKENI. Trimming stripped 0 bases from V and 0 bases from J, with 14 bases between. The CDR3: CASSPPDGGLYQETQYF. The DNA of the CDR3 is TGTGCCAGCTCACCACCGGACGGGGGATTGTACCAAGAGACCCAGTACTTC.

The chain employs TRBV5-1 and TRBJ1-1, with D possibly being TRBD1 (5 bases). The CDR3 extends over 13 amino acids. Germline-derived CDR1 and CDR2 are SGHRS and YFSETQ. V was trimmed by 5 bases and J by 0 bases, leaving 8 bases between them. The CDR3 region is CASRDIMNTEAFF. DNA for the CDR3: TGCGCCAGCAGGGACATCATGAACACTGAAGCTTTCTTT. The complete variable domain, with remaining parts taken from reference TRBV5-1 and TRBJ1-1, reads KAGVTQTPRYLIKTRGQQVTLSCSPISGHRSVSWYQQTPGQGLQFLFEYFSETQRNKGNFPGRFSGRQFSNSRSEMNVSTLELGDSALYLCASRDIMNTEAFFGQGTRLTVV.

The chain combines TRBV7-7 with TRBJ2-3; 11 bases agree with TRBD2. CDR1 and CDR2 from the germline V gene are SSHAT and FNYEAQ (reference sequence). The CDR3 length is 16 residues. With 5 bases clipped from V and 3 bases from J, the junction kept 7 bases outside the gene matches. The CDR3 nucleotides are TGTGCCAGCAGCCTCGGGGTAGCGGGAGGGACAGATACGCAGTATTTT. Translated: CASSLGVAGGTDTQYF.

The chain joins TRBV28 to TRBJ1-5, with D hard to call. There are 14 residues in the CDR3. Trimming took 5 bases from V and 3 from J, leaving 11 bases between them. Germline values: CDR1 MDHEN, CDR2 SYDVKM. CDR3 sequence reads: CASSPAGYNQPQHF. The CDR3 coding sequence is TGTGCCAGCAGTCCAGCCGGGTACAATCAGCCCCAGCATTTT.